A selection of T cell receptor beta chains follows, all from one sample in a study of cytomegalovirus exposure and HLA in healthy donors. Clones were read by immunoSEQ multiplex PCR, and TCRdb kept only the in-frame ones, dropping some. The sample has approximately 190,000 clones; 82% are singletons. Specimen: PBMCs. These receptor sequences come from a boy younger than 10 in good health and CMV-seronegative. Both conserved end residues are part of each CDR3. The order of the fields is V gene, J gene, D gene, clone size, CDR3 protein, CDR3 DNA. The D gene is left open where the match is weak. Rows may omit the clone size; those that give it use once, few, many or a size class.

TRBV9,TRBJ2-3,-,-,CASSSRAASTDTQYF,TGTGCCAGCAGCTCAAGAGCAGCGAGCACAGATACGCAGTATTTT
TRBV27,TRBJ1-2,-,-,CASSPDIRRGGYTF,TGTGCCAGCAGTCCCGACATCCGGCGGGGGGGCTACACCTTC
TRBV11-2,TRBJ1-3,-,-,CASTDLYSNSGNTIYF,TGTGCCAGCACCGATCTGTACTCCAACTCTGGAAACACCATATATTTT
TRBV19,TRBJ1-6,-,-,CASSNDRDSPLHF,TGTGCCAGTAGTAACGACAGAGATTCACCCCTCCACTTT
TRBV7-3,TRBJ2-3,TRBD2,-,CASSPGGPADTQYF,TGTGCCAGCAGTCCGGGGGGGCCTGCAGATACGCAGTATTTT
TRBV4-1,TRBJ2-3,TRBD2,-,CASSRGPGLAGSTDTQYF,TGCGCCAGCAGCCGGGGACCGGGACTAGCGGGAAGCACAGATACGCAGTATTTT
TRBV6-5,TRBJ1-4,-,-,CASSYGAGVVEKLFF,TGTGCCAGCAGTTACGGGGCAGGGGTTGTCGAAAAACTGTTTTTT
TRBV7-2,TRBJ2-7,-,-,CASSLGPRSRSLRYEQYF,TGTGCCAGCAGCTTAGGCCCCCGTTCTAGGTCCCTCCGCTACGAGCAGTACTTC
TRBV19,TRBJ2-1,TRBD1,-,CASSKRTGGNEQFF,TGTGCCAGTAGTAAACGGACAGGGGGCAATGAGCAGTTCTTC
TRBV2,TRBJ2-1,TRBD2,-,CASSEKIAGGPYNEQFF,TGTGCCAGCAGTGAAAAGATAGCGGGGGGGCCCTACAATGAGCAGTTCTTC
TRBV7-3,TRBJ2-1,TRBD2,-,CASSLSSGGVYEQFF,TGTGCCAGCAGCTTATCTAGCGGGGGGGTCTATGAGCAGTTCTTC
TRBV5-6,TRBJ1-2,-,-,CASSLGPGGASGGYTF,TGTGCCAGCAGCTTGGGGCCGGGGGGCGCTTCGGGCGGCTACACCTTC
TRBV6-5,TRBJ1-2,TRBD1,-,CASRQGHDHGYTF,TGTGCCAGCAGACAGGGGCATGACCATGGCTACACCTTC
TRBV27,TRBJ2-7,TRBD1,few,CASSPGTGGYEQYF,TGTGCCAGCAGTCCCGGGACAGGGGGCTACGAGCAGTACTTC
TRBV14,TRBJ1-6,TRBD1,-,CASSPQGVGNSPLHF,TGTGCCAGCAGCCCACAGGGGGTTGGGAATTCACCCCTCCACTTT
TRBV5-8,TRBJ1-4,-,-,CASSLGPSYEKLFF,TGTGCCAGCAGCTTGGGTCCTTCTTATGAAAAACTGTTTTTT
TRBV6-5,TRBJ1-3,TRBD1,-,CASSYTAGQGNTIYF,TGTGCCAGCAGTTACACTGCGGGACAGGGGAACACCATATATTTT
TRBV29-1,TRBJ2-7,-,-,CSVVVAPAYEQYF,TGCAGCGTTGTGGTCGCGCCGGCCTACGAGCAGTACTTC
TRBV4-3,TRBJ1-1,-,-,CASSQVVQFMNTEAFF,TGCGCCAGCAGCCAAGTAGTACAGTTCATGAACACTGAAGCTTTCTTT
TRBV6-5,TRBJ1-2,-,-,CASSSGNYGYTF,TGTGCCAGCTCATCAGGAAACTATGGCTACACCTTC
TRBV5-1,TRBJ2-1,-,-,CASRGAWTRNNEQFF,TGCGCCAGCAGGGGGGCCTGGACTCGAAACAATGAGCAGTTCTTC
TRBV28,TRBJ1-2,TRBD1,-,CASTPGQGYYGYTF,TGTGCCAGCACCCCGGGACAGGGTTACTATGGCTACACTTTC
TRBV12-5,TRBJ1-1,TRBD1,-,CASGLEGGRNTEAFF,TGTGCTAGTGGTTTGGAAGGGGGCCGAAACACTGAAGCTTTCTTT
TRBV14,TRBJ1-2,TRBD1,-,CASSRIDRGYGYTF,TGTGCCAGCAGCCGAATAGACAGGGGTTATGGCTACACCTTC
TRBV4-2,TRBJ1-2,-,few,CASSQDRGGAYGYTF,TGTGCCAGCAGCCAAGATAGGGGCGGTGCCTATGGCTACACCTTC
TRBV4-2,TRBJ1-5,-,-,CASSQAPNQPQHF,TGTGCCAGCAGCCAAGCCCCGAATCAGCCCCAGCATTTT
TRBV18,TRBJ1-3,-,-,CASSLHRANSGNTIYF,TGTGCCAGCTCACTCCACAGGGCGAACTCTGGAAACACCATATATTTT
TRBV4-3,TRBJ1-1,-,-,CASSQAFGAVIF,TGCGCCAGCAGCCAAGCTTTTGGCGCGGTCATCTTT
TRBV7-6,TRBJ2-5,TRBD2,-,CASSLGGGETQYF,TGTGCCAGCAGCTTAGGGGGGGGAGAGACCCAGTACTTC
TRBV18,TRBJ1-5,TRBD1,few,CASSPSSRTGPNQPQHF,TGTGCCAGCTCACCGTCAAGTAGGACAGGGCCTAATCAGCCCCAGCATTTT
TRBV11-2,TRBJ2-2,-,-,CASSFTNTGELFF,TGTGCCAGCAGCTTTACGAACACCGGGGAGCTGTTTTTT
TRBV9,TRBJ2-7,TRBD2,-,CASSLPRTGTSGGPGDEQYF,TGTGCCAGCAGCTTACCACGGACCGGGACTAGCGGGGGCCCAGGCGACGAGCAGTACTTC
TRBV7-8,TRBJ2-1,-,-,CASSPTYNEQFF,TGTGCCAGCAGCCCGACTTACAATGAGCAGTTCTTC
TRBV6-1,TRBJ1-1,-,-,CASSELRTGKGGPYTEAFF,TGTGCCAGCAGTGAACTGAGAACAGGGAAGGGTGGTCCTTACACTGAAGCTTTCTTT
TRBV4-3,TRBJ2-6,TRBD1,-,CASSRKGTGAGANVLTF,TGCGCCAGCAGCCGCAAAGGGACAGGGGCTGGGGCCAACGTCCTGACTTTC